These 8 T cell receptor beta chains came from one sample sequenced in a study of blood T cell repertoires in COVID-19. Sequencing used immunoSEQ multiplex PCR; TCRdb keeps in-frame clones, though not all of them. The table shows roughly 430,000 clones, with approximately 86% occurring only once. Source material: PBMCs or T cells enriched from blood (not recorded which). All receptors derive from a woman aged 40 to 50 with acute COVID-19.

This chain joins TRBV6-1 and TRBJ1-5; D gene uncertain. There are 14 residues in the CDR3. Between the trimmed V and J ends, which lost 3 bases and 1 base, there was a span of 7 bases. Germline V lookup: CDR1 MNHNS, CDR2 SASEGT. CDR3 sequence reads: CASSDGVSNQPQHF. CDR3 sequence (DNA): TGTGCCAGCAGTGACGGGGTAAGCAATCAGCCCCAGCATTTT.

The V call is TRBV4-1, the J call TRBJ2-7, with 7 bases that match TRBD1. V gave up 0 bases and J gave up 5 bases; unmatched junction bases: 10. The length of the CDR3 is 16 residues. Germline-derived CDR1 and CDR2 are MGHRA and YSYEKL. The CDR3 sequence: CASSQEAEGARDEQYF. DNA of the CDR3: TGCGCCAGCAGCCAAGAGGCCGAGGGGGCGCGGGACGAGCAGTACTTC.

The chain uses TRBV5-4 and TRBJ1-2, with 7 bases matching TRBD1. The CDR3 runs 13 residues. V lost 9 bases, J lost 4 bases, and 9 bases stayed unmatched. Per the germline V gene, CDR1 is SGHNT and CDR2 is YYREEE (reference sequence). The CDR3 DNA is TGTGCCACCTGGTCCCGGGACAGCTATGGCTACACCTTC. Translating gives CATWSRDSYGYTF.

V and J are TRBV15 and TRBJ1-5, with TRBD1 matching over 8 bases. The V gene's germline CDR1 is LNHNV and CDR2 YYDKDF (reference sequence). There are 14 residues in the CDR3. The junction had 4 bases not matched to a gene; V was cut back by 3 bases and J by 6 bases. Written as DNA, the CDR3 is TGTGCCACCAGCAGTGGACAGGGAAGTCAGCCCCAGCATTTT. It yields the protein CATSSGQGSQPQHF.

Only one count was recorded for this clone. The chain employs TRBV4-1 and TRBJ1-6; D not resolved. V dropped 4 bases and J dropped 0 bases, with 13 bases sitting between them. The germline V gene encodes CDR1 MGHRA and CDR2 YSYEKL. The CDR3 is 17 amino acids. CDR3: CASSPAGGSSYNSPLHF. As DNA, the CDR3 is TGCGCCAGCAGCCCGGCCGGAGGGAGCTCCTATAATTCACCCCTCCACTTT.

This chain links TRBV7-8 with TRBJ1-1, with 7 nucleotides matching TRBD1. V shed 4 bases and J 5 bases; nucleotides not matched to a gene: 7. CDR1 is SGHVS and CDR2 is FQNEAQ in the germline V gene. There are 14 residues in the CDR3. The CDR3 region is CASSYDRVITEAFF. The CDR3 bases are TGTGCCAGCAGCTACGACAGGGTTATTACTGAAGCTTTCTTT.

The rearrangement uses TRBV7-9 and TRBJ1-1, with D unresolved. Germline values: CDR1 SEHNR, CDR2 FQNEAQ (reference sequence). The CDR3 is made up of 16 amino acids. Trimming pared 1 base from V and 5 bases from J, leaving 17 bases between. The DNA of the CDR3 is TGTGCCAGCAGCTTAGATGGTGCGGCTCGAGGAACTGAAGCTTTCTTT. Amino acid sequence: CASSLDGAARGTEAFF.

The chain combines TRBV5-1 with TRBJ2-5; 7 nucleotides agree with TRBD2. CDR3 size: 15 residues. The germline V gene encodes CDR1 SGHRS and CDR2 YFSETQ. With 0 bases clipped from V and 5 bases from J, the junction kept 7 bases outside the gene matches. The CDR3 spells CASSLVGGSRETQYF. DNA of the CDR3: TGCGCCAGCAGCTTGGTGGGGGGGTCCCGGGAGACCCAGTACTTC.